The clone carrying this T cell receptor beta chain has a single count. Its antigen remains unidentified. Germline values: CDR1 SEHNR, CDR2 FQNEAQ (reference sequence). Germline trimming cut 6 bases from V and 3 bases from J; bases unmatched to any gene: 0. The CDR3 extends over 12 amino acids. This entry comes from a study of naive CD8 T cells in extremely preterm neonates. Study-level results: Term neonates 0.4%, young children 0.03%, adults 0.01%; preterm neonates shared approximately 2.5%. Preterm neonates had significantly lower iChao1 richness than other age groups. Compared with older groups, preterm CDR3s were shorter, with fewer N additions and less trimming. Preterm samples differed in productive template counts; sample size was small.

Preterm samples came from extremely preterm deliveries at about 21-28 weeks. Sorting kept Annexin V-negative CD3+CD8+CD45RA+CCR7+ naive T cells. TCRdb's table, derived via immunoSEQ multiplex PCR, lists solely in-frame clones and lacks some. The sample has tens of thousands of clones; around 88% are singletons. This TCR was sampled from a boy who was born preterm. What was sequenced was naive CD8+ T cells from cord blood. The chain combines TRBV7-9 with TRBJ2-7; TRBD2 matches 9 bases. The CDR3 here is CASRTSGYEQYF. The CDR3 DNA follows: TGTGCCAGCAGGACTAGCGGCTACGAGCAGTACTTC.